A selection of T cell receptor beta chains follows, all from one sample in a study of T cells in Graves' hyperthyroidism and ophthalmopathy. TCRdb re-called the multiplex PCR reads with MiXCR, one entry per CDR3 protein. The repertoire has 550,000 to 850,000 distinct CDR3 sequences, around a sixth of them found once; the top ten carry 16%. The specimen sequenced was blood. These receptors all come from a woman aged 45 to 65 with Graves' hyperthyroidism that later progressed to Graves' ophthalmopathy. Each CDR3 is given with its conserved first and last residue. The D gene is left open where the match is weak. For some rows the clone size is stated as once, few or many, or as a class when expanded; others skip it.

TRBV5-1,.,16,.,TRBJ2-4,CASSGRGHLAKNIQYF,TGCGCCAGCAGCGGCCGGGGGCATCTAGCCAAAAACATTCAGTACTTC
TRBV5-6,.,15,few,TRBJ1-6,CASSLGPEASSPLHF,TGTGCCAGCAGCCTGGGACCTGAAGCGAGCTCACCCCTCCACTTT
TRBV3-1,TRBD2,17,few,TRBJ2-2,CASSQAGTSGSTGELFF,TGTGCCAGCAGCCAAGCCGGGACTAGCGGGTCTACCGGGGAGCTGTTTTTT
TRBV15,.,15,few,TRBJ2-2,CATSRQGSNTGELFF,TGTGCCACCAGCAGACAGGGGTCGAACACCGGGGAGCTGTTTTTT
TRBV2,.,14,many,TRBJ2-2,CASSYLEATGELFF,TGTGCCAGCAGTTACTTAGAAGCTACCGGGGAGCTGTTTTTT
TRBV7-2,.,15,many,TRBJ1-1,CASSPVGGRETEAFF,TGTGCCAGCAGCCCAGTGGGGGGGAGAGAGACTGAAGCTTTCTTT
TRBV6-1,TRBD2,18,many,TRBJ2-5,CASSKVLAGGENQETQYF,TGTGCCAGCAGCAAGGTTCTAGCGGGGGGCGAAAACCAAGAGACCCAGTACTTC
TRBV11-3,TRBD1,15,many,TRBJ1-1,CASSHGTAAELGAFF,TGTGCCAGCAGCCACGGGACAGCGGCCGAGTTAGGAGCTTTCTTT
TRBV7-9,.,15,many,TRBJ2-5,CASSLARDRQETQYF,TGTGCCAGCAGCTTAGCGCGAGACAGACAAGAGACCCAGTACTTC
TRBV25-1,TRBD1,12,.,TRBJ1-1,CAIQGVDTEAFF,TGTGCCATCCAGGGGGTTGACACTGAAGCTTTCTTT
TRBV4-1,.,15,.,TRBJ1-4,CASSQVTGTNEKLFF,TGCGCCAGCAGCCAAGTGACGGGGACTAATGAAAAACTGTTTTTT
TRBV10-3,TRBD1,16,.,TRBJ2-7,CAISHQTGGRGPEQYF,TGTGCCATCAGCCATCAGACAGGGGGTCGAGGGCCCGAGCAGTACTTC
TRBV12-5,TRBD2,16,few,TRBJ2-5,CASGLVCGGLPETQYF,TGTGCTAGTGGTTTGGTATGCGGGGGGCTCCCGGAGACCCAGTACTTC
TRBV5-1,.,15,many,TRBJ1-1,CASSLFYGGPSEAFF,TGCGCCAGCAGCTTGTTTTACGGAGGCCCTTCTGAAGCTTTCTTT
TRBV9,TRBD2,16,.,TRBJ2-2,CASSGFSGVGGGELFF,TGTGCCAGCAGCGGGTTTAGCGGGGTAGGAGGCGGGGAGCTGTTTTTT
TRBV6-1,.,14,few,TRBJ2-7,CASSSSGDSYEQYF,.
TRBV19,TRBD2,16,.,TRBJ2-1,CASSIDPAGELNEQFF,TGTGCCAGTAGTATCGACCCAGCGGGGGAGCTCAATGAGCAGTTCTTC
TRBV5-1,.,13,many,TRBJ1-4,CASSLGTSEKLFF,TGCGCCAGCAGCTTGGGGACCTCTGAAAAACTGTTTTTT
TRBV4-1,.,15,few,TRBJ1-5,CASSQEPQGRQPQHF,TGCGCCAGCAGCCAAGAGCCACAGGGCCGTCAGCCCCAGCATTTT
TRBV7-3,TRBD1,17,many,TRBJ2-5,CASSLRPPGQGGETQYF,TGTGCCAGCAGCTTAAGACCCCCGGGACAGGGTGGGGAGACCCAGTACTTC
TRBV11-2,.,15,many,TRBJ2-5,CASSLDSMGRETQYF,TGTGCCAGCAGCTTAGATAGTATGGGACGAGAGACCCAGTACTTC
TRBV7-2,.,15,many,TRBJ2-7,CASSPFGGSVYEQYF,TGTGCCAGCAGTCCCTTTGGCGGGTCTGTCTACGAGCAGTACTTC
TRBV5-4,TRBD1,15,.,TRBJ2-5,CASSVVTGGKETQYF,TGTGCCAGCAGCGTCGTCACAGGGGGCAAAGAGACCCAGTACTTC
TRBV11-2,.,15,many,TRBJ1-1,CASSLRAGTNTEAFF,TGTGCCAGCAGCTTAAGAGCGGGCACGAACACTGAAGCTTTCTTT
TRBV6-1,TRBD1,16,many,TRBJ2-3,CASSEWWDRESDTQYF,TGTGCCAGCAGTGAATGGTGGGACAGGGAATCAGATACGCAGTATTTT
TRBV7-9,TRBD1,14,.,TRBJ1-2,CASSSSGTVYGYTF,TGTGCCAGCAGCTCCTCCGGGACAGTCTATGGCTACACCTTC
TRBV20-1,.,13,many,TRBJ2-1,CSASGGSYNEQFF,TGCAGTGCTAGTGGGGGATCTTACAATGAGCAGTTCTTC
TRBV2,TRBD2,16,.,TRBJ2-1,CASSDPRAGGYNEQFF,TGTGCCAGCAGTGACCCCCGAGCGGGGGGATACAATGAGCAGTTCTTC
TRBV19,.,15,few,TRBJ1-4,CASSIVGGTNEKLFF,TGTGCCAGTAGTATTGTTGGCGGGACGAATGAAAAACTGTTTTTT
TRBV29-1,.,17,few,TRBJ2-1,CSVWAHFSGRGGNEQFF,TGCAGCGTTTGGGCCCATTTCTCAGGACGAGGAGGCAATGAGCAGTTCTTC
TRBV20-1,.,14,few,TRBJ1-4,CSAPGGITNEKLFF,TGCAGTGCGCCGGGCGGGATCACTAATGAAAAACTGTTTTTT
TRBV6-1,.,17,few,TRBJ1-6,CASSLTVSPSRNSPLHF,TGTGCCAGCAGTTTGACAGTTTCTCCCTCGCGCAATTCACCCCTCCACTTT
TRBV6-2/TRBV6-3,TRBD2,15,few,TRBJ2-1,CASSGLASGGGGQFF,TGTGCCAGCAGTGGGTTGGCTAGCGGGGGTGGGGGGCAGTTCTTC
TRBV7-6,.,15,many,TRBJ2-7,CASSSIVGSSYEQYF,TGTGCCAGCAGCTCCATCGTAGGGAGCTCCTACGAGCAGTACTTC
TRBV6-1,.,15,.,TRBJ2-6,CASRPPGTGANVLTF,TGTGCCAGCAGACCCCCAGGGACGGGGGCCAACGTCCTGACTTTC
TRBV3-1,TRBD2,14,few,TRBJ2-7,CASRPAGGAYEQYF,TGTGCCAGCAGACCCGCGGGGGGCGCCTACGAGCAGTACTTC
TRBV6-1,.,14,.,TRBJ1-5,CASSEAFRDQPQHF,TGTGCCAGCAGTGAAGCTTTCAGAGATCAGCCCCAGCATTTT
TRBV5-1,TRBD1,13,many,TRBJ1-6,CASSTGDNSPLHF,TGCGCCAGCAGTACAGGGGATAATTCACCCCTCCACTTT
TRBV2,TRBD2,17,many,TRBJ2-2,CASRSSLAGGPTGELFF,TGTGCCAGCAGGTCTTCCCTAGCGGGGGGTCCCACCGGGGAGCTGTTTTTT
TRBV19,TRBD1,14,few,TRBJ1-2,CASKPGQGRYGYTF,TGTGCCAGCAAACCGGGACAGGGACGCTATGGCTACACCTTC
TRBV2,.,12,many,TRBJ1-6,CASSTFSSPLHF,TGTGCCAGCAGTACCTTCAGTTCACCCCTCCACTTT
TRBV3-1,TRBD1,14,once,TRBJ1-2,CASSQIDRGGGYTF,TGTGCCAGCAGCCAAATAGACAGGGGCGGCGGCTACACCTTC
TRBV10-2,.,17,few,TRBJ1-3,CASLQSWVGPPENTIYF,TGCGCCAGCCTACAGTCCTGGGTGGGGCCCCCCGAAAACACCATATATTTT
TRBV2,.,16,many,TRBJ2-1,CASSPRESRSYNEQFF,TGTGCCAGCAGTCCCAGGGAGTCCCGCTCCTACAATGAGCAGTTCTTC
TRBV30,.,14,many,TRBJ1-2,CAWSLSSIGDGYTF,TGTGCCTGGAGTTTGAGCTCTATCGGGGATGGCTACACCTTC
TRBV19,TRBD1,15,.,TRBJ1-2,CASSGRTGGASGYTF,TGTGCCAGTAGTGGGAGGACAGGGGGCGCTTCGGGCTACACCTTC
TRBV5-6,TRBD1,13,many,TRBJ1-2,CASSPGDRDGYTF,TGTGCCAGCTCGCCCGGGGACAGGGACGGCTACACCTTC
TRBV7-3,TRBD2,16,many,TRBJ2-1,CASSPRGTTIYNEQFF,TGTGCCAGCAGTCCCCGAGGGACTACAATTTACAATGAGCAGTTCTTC
TRBV20-1,.,16,.,TRBJ2-5,CSARDFRGTQQETQYF,TGCAGTGCTAGAGATTTCCGTGGGACACAACAAGAGACCCAGTACTTC